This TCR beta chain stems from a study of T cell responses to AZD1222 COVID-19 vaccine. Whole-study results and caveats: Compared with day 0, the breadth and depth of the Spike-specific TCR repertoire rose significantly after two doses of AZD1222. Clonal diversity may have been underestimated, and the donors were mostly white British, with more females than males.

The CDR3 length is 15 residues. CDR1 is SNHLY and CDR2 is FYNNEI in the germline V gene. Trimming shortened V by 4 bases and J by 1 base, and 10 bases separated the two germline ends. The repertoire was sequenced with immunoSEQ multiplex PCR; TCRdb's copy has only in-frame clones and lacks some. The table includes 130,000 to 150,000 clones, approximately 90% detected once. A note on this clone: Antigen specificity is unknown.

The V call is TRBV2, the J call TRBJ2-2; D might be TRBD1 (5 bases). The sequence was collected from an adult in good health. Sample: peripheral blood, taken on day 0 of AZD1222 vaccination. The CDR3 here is CASSAQGLNTGELFF. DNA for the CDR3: TGTGCCAGCAGTGCGCAGGGATTGAACACCGGGGAGCTGTTTTTT.